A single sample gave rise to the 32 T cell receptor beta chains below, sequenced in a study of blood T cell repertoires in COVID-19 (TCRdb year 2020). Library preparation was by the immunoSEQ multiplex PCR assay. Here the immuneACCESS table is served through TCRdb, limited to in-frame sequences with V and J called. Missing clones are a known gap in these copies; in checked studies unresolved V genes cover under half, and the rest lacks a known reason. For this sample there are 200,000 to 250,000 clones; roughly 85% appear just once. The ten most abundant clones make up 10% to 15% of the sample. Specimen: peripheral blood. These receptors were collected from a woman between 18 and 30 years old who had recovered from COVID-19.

The CDR3 spells CASSSGRGTEAFF. The DNA for the CDR3 is TGTGCCAGCAGCTCCGGCAGGGGGACTGAAGCTTTCTTT. The chain carries TRBV28 and TRBJ1-1; 7 nucleotides align to TRBD1. The CDR3 totals 13 residues. V shed 6 bases, J shed 5 bases, and the junction held 6 bases outside the gene matches. CDR1 is MDHEN, CDR2 SYDVKM, per germline.

The CDR3 DNA reads as TGTGCCAGCAGCTTAGACGTACTAGCGGGAGACGAGCAGTACTTC. Translation gives CASSLDVLAGDEQYF. The V call is TRBV5-4, the J call TRBJ2-7; 11 bases match TRBD2. Germline V gene lookup returns CDR1 SGHNT and CDR2 YYREEE (reference sequence). This CDR3 spans 15 amino acids. Trimming removed 2 bases from V and 5 bases from J; junction bases left unmatched: 6.

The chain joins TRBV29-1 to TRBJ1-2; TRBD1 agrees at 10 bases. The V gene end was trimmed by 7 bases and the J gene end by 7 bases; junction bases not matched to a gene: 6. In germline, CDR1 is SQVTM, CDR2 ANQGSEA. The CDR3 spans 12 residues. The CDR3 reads CSDDRGPGGYTF. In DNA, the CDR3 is TGCAGCGATGACAGGGGGCCCGGTGGCTACACCTTC.

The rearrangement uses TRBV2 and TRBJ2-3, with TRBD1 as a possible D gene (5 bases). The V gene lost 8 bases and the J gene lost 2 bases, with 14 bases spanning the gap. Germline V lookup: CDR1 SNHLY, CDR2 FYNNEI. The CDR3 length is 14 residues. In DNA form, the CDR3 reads TGTGCCAGCCTTGGGGCAAGAATCACAGATACGCAGTATTTT. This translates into CASLGARITDTQYF.

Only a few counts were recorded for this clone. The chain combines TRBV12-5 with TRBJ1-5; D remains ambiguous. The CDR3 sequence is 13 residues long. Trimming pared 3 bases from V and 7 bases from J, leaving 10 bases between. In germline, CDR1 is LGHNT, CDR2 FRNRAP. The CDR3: CASGFWADQPQHF. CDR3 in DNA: TGTGCTAGTGGTTTTTGGGCAGACCAGCCCCAGCATTTT.

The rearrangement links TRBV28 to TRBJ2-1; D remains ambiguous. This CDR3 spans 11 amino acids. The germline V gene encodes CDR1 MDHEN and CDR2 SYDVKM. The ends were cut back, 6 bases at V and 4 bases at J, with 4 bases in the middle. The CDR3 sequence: CASSQYNEQFF. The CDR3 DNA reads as TGTGCCAGCAGCCAATACAATGAGCAGTTCTTC.

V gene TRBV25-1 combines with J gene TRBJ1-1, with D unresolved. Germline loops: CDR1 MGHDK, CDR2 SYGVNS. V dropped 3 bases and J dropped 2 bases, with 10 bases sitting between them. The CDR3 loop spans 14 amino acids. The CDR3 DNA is TGTGCCAGCAGTGACGCAGGATTTAACACTGAAGCTTTCTTT. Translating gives CASSDAGFNTEAFF. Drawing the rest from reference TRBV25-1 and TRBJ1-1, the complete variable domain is EADIYQTPRYLVIGTGKKITLECSQTMGHDKMYWYQQDPGMELHLIHYSYGVNSTEKGDLSSESTVSRIRTEHFPLTLESARPSHTSQYLCASSDAGFNTEAFFGQGTRLTVV.

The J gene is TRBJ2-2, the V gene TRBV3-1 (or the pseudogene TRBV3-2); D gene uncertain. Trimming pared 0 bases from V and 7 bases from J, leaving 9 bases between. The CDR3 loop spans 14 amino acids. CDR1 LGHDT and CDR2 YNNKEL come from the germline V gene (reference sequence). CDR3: CASSQDGGSGELFF. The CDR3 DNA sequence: TGTGCCAGCAGCCAAGATGGCGGTAGCGGGGAGCTGTTTTTT.

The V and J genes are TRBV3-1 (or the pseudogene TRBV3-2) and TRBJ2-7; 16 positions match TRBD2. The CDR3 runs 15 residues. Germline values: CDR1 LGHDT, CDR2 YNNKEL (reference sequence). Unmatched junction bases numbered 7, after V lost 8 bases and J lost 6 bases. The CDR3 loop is CASGGLAGGPGEQYF. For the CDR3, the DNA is TGTGCCAGCGGGGGACTAGCGGGAGGGCCAGGCGAGCAGTACTTC.

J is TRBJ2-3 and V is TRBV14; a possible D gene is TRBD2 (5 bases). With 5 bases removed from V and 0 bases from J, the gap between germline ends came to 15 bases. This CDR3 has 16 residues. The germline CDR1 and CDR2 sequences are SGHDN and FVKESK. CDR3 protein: CASSSLIGKSTDTQYF. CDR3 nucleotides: TGTGCCAGCAGCAGTCTAATCGGGAAAAGCACAGATACGCAGTATTTT.

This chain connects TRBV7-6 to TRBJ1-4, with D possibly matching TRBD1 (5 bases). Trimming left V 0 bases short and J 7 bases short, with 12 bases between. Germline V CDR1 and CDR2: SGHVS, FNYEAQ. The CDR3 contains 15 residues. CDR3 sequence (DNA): TGTGCCAGCAGCTTAGCGATCAGGGAAAGTGAAAAACTGTTTTTT. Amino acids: CASSLAIRESEKLFF.

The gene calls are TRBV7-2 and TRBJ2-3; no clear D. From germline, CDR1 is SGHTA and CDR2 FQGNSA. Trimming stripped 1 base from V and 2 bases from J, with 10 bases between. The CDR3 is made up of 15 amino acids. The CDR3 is CASSLVVSLTDTQYF. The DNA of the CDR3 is TGTGCCAGCAGCTTAGTAGTGTCCCTCACAGATACGCAGTATTTT.

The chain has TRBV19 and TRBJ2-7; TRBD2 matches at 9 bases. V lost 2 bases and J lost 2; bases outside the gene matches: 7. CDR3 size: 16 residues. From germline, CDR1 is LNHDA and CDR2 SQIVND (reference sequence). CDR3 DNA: TGTGCCAGTAGTATAACCGGAAGCGGGAGGCCCTACGAGCAGTACTTC. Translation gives CASSITGSGRPYEQYF. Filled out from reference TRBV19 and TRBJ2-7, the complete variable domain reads DGGITQSPKYLFRKEGQNVTLSCEQNLNHDAMYWYRQDPGQGLRLIYYSQIVNDFQKGDIAEGYSVSREKKESFPLTVTSAQKNPTAFYLCASSITGSGRPYEQYFGPGTRLTVT.

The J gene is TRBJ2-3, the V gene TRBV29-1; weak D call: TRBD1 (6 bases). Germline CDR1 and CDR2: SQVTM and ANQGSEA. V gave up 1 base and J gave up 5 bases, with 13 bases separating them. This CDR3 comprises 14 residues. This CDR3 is CSVEGGHLGDTQYF. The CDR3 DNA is TGCAGCGTTGAAGGGGGGCACCTGGGAGATACGCAGTATTTT.

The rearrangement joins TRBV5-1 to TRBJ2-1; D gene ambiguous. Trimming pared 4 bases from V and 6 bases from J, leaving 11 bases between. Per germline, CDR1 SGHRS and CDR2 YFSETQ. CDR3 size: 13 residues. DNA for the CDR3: TGCGCCAGCAGCCCGATAGAAATCAATGAGCAGTTCTTC. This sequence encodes CASSPIEINEQFF.

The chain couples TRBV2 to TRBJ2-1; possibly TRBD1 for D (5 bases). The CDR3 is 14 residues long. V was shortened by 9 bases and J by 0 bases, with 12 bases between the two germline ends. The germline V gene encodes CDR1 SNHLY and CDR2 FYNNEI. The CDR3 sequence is CARSSRDSYNEQFF. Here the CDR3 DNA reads TGTGCCAGATCTTCCAGGGACTCCTACAATGAGCAGTTCTTC. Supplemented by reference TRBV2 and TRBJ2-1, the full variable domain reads EPEVTQTPSHQVTQMGQEVILRCVPISNHLYFYWYRQILGQKVEFLVSFYNNEISEKSEIFDDQFSVERPDGSNFTLKIRSTKLEDSAMYFCARSSRDSYNEQFFGPGTRLTVL.

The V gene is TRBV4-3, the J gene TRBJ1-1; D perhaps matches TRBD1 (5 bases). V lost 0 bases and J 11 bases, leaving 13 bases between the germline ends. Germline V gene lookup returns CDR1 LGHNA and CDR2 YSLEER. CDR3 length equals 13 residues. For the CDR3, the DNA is TGCGCCAGCAGCCAAGATGGAGGGGTAGATGCTTTCTTT. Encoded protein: CASSQDGGVDAFF.

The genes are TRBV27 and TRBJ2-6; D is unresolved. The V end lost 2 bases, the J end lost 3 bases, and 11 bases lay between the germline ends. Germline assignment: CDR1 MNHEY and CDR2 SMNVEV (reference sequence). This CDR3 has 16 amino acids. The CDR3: CASSLRQADGANVLTF. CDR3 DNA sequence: TGTGCCAGCAGTTTACGGCAGGCTGATGGGGCCAACGTCCTGACTTTC.

As DNA, the CDR3 is TGTGCCAGCAGCTTCTTTATTACGACTGACTACAATGAGCAGTTCTTC. Encoded protein: CASSFFITTDYNEQFF. The gene calls are TRBV5-5 and TRBJ2-1, with no clear D. The germline V gene has CDR1 SGHKS and CDR2 YYEKEE (reference sequence). This CDR3 spans 16 amino acids. Trimming left V 2 bases short and J 3 bases short, with 15 bases between.

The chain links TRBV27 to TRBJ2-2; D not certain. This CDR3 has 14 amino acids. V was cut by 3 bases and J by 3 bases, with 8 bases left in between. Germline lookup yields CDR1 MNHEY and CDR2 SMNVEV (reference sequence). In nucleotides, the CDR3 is TGTGCCAGCAGTTTTTACTCCCACACCGGGGAGCTGTTTTTT. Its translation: CASSFYSHTGELFF.

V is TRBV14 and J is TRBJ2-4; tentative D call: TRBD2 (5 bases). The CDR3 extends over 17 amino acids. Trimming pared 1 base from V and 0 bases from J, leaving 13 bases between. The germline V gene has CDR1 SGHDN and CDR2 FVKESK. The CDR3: CASSQGETPLAKNIQYF. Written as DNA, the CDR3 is TGTGCCAGCAGCCAAGGGGAGACACCACTAGCCAAAAACATTCAGTACTTC.

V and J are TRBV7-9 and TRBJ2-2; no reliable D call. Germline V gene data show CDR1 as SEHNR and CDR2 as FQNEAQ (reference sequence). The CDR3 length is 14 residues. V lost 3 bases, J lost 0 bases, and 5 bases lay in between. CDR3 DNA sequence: TGTGCCAGCAGCTTTTCAGCGAACACCGGGGAGCTGTTTTTT. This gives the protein CASSFSANTGELFF.

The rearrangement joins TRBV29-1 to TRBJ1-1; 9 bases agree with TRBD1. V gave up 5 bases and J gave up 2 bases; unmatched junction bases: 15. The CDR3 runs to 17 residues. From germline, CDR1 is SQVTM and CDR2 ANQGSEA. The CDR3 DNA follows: TGCAGCGTTTTCGTCGCGGCACAGGGGGCTATAAACACTGAAGCTTTCTTT. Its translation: CSVFVAAQGAINTEAFF.

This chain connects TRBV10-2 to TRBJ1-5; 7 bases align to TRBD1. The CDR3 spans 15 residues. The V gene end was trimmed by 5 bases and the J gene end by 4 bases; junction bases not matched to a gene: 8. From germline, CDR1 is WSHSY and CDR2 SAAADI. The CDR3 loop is CASSRRGTENQPQHF. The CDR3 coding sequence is TGCGCCAGCAGTAGGCGTGGGACAGAAAATCAGCCCCAGCATTTT.

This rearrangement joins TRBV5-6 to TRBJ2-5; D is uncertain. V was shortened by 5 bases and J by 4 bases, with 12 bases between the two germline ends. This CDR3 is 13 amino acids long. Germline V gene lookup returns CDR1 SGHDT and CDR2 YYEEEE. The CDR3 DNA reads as TGTGCCAGCAGGGATTCGGGTGGAGAGACCCAGTACTTC. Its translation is CASRDSGGETQYF.

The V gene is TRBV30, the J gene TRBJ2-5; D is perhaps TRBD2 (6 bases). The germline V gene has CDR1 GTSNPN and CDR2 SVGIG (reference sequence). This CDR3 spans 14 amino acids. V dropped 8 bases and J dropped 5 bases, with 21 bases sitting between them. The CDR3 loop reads CAGPISGDRETQYF. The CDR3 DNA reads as TGTGCCGGACCCATATCGGGAGATCGGGAGACCCAGTACTTC.

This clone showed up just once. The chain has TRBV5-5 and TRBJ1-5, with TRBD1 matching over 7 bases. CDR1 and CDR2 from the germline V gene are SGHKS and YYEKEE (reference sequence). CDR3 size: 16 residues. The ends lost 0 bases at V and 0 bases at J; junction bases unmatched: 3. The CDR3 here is CASSLGQGPSNQPQHF. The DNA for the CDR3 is TGTGCCAGCAGCTTGGGACAGGGCCCTAGCAATCAGCCCCAGCATTTT.

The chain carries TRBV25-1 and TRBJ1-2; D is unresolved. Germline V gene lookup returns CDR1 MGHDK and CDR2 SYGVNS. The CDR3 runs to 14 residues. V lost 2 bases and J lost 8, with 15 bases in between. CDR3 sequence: CASSEGGPKDGYTF. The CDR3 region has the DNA TGTGCCAGCAGTGAAGGCGGGCCTAAGGACGGCTACACCTTC.

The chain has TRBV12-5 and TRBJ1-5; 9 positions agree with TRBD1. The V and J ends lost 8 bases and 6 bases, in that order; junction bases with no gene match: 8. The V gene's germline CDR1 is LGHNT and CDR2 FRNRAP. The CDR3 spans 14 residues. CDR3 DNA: TGTGCTAGTCAATCGGGACAGGGAGGTCAGCCCCAGCATTTT. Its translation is CASQSGQGGQPQHF.

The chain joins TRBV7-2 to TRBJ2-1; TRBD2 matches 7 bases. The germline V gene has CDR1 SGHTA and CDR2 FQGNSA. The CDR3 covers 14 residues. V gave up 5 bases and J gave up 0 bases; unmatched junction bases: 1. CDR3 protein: CASSPSGSYNEQFF. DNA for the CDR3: TGTGCCAGCAGCCCTAGCGGCTCCTACAATGAGCAGTTCTTC.

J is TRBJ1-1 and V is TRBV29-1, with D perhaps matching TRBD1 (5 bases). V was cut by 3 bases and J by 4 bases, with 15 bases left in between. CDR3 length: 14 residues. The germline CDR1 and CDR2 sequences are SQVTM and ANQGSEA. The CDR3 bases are TGCAGCGTTGAGCCTTCAGGGTGGGCCACTGAAGCTTTCTTT. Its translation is CSVEPSGWATEAFF.

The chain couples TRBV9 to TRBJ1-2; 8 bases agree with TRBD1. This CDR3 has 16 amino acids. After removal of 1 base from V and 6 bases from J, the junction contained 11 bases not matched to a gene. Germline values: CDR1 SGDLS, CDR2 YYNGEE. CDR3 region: CASSVSTSTGADGYTF. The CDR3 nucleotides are TGTGCCAGCAGCGTAAGTACGTCGACAGGGGCCGATGGCTACACCTTC.